Reported below is one TCR beta chain. What it binds is not known. The data originate from a study of cytomegalovirus exposure and HLA in healthy donors. For the study at large: The same platform was used for the 120 or so validation repertoires as for the 650 to 700 first-cohort repertoires, as reported in a later analysis. General study points: It was reported that the classifier diagnosed cytomegalovirus status with high specificity and sensitivity in both the original and validation cohorts. TCR clusters originating in the first cohort tended to co-occur in the 100 to 150 validation repertoires, according to a later analysis. Listed as cytomegalovirus-associated were 164 TCR beta chains.

The method was immunoSEQ multiplex PCR; TCRdb's version includes in-frame clones alone and lacks a portion of them. Of some 190,000 clones listed, about 89% are singletons. V shed 0 bases and J shed 2 bases, with 8 bases lying between them. The CDR3 spans 15 residues. Germline assignment: CDR1 MNHEY and CDR2 SVGAGI. The sequenced sample was PBMCs. The chain employs TRBV6-5 and TRBJ1-3; perhaps TRBD1 as D (6 bases). The source of this sequence is a man between 25 and 39 years old in good health and CMV-seropositive. CDR3 region: CASSYSDRPGNTIYF. The CDR3 bases are TGTGCCAGCAGTTACTCCGACAGGCCTGGAAACACCATATATTTT.